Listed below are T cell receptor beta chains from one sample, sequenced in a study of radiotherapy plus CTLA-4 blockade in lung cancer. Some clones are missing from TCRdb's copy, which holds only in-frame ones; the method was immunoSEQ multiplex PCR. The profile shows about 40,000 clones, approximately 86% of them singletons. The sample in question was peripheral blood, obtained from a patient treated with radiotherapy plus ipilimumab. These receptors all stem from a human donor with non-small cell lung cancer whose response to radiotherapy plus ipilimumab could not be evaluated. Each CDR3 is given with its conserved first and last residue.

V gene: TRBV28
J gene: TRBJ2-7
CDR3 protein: CASSSRQRYSYEQYF

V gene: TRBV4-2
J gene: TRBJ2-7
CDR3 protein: CASSQDPSEGYEQYF

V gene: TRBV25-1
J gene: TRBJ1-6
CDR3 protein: CASRQGGDGSPLHF

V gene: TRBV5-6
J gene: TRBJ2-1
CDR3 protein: CASSLRYRLAGGSYNEQFF

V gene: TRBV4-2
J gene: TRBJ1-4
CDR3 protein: CASSQGQGIPNEKLFF

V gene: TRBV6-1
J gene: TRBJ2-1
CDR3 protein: CASSEERSSYNEQFF

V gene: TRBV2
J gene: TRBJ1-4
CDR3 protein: CASSEAPPTGEKLFF

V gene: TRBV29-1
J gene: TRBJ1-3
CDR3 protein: CSAVTGPGNTIYF

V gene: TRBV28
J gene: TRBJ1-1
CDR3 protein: CASSLREGAFF

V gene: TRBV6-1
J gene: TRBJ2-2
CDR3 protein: CASMNPGGNTGELFF

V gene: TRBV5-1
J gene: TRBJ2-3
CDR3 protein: CASSLDRVADTQYF

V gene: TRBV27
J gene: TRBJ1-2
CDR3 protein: CASSSGTPNYGYTF

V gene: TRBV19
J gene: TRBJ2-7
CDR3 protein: CASSARGSSYEQYF

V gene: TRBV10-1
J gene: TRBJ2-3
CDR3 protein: CASSVTGAIDTQYF

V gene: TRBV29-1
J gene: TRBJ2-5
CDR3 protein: CSVDLAGGRPGETQYF

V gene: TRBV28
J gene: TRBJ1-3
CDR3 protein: CASREGNTIYF

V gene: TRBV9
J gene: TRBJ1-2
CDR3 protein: CASSVGTGNYGYTF

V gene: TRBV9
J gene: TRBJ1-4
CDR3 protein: CASSVRGRTNEKLFF

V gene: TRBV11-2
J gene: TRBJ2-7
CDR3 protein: CASSLGDSSYEQYF

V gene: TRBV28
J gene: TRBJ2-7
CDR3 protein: CASSSPGQGAFGQYF

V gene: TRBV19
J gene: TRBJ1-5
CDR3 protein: CASSLQGATYQSQHF

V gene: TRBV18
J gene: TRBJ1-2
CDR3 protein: CASSPYGYYGYTF

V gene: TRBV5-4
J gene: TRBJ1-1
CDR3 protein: CASSSLVGRAFF

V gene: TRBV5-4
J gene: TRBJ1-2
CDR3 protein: CASSFSGGYGYTF

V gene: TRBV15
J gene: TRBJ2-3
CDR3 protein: CATSRRAGPTDTQYF

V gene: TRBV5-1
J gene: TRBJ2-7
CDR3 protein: CASSLFSQAGEQYF

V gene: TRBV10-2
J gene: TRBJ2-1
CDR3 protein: CASSELAGDGEQFF

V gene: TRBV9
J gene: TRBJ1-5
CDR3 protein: CASSTGQGGNQPQHF

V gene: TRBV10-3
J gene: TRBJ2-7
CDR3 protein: CAISELAGYYEQYF

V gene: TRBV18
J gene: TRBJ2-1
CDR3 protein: CASSPPGQGISEQFF

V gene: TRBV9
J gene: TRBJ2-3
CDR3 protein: CASSDSGRADTQYF

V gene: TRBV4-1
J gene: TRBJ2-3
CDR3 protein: CASSQEGGTFFADTQYF

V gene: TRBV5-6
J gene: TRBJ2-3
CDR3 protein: CASSSRGRTDTQYF

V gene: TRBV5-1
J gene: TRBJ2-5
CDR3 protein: CASSGGLAGVETQYF

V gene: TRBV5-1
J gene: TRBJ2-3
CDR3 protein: CASSLEVGDTQYF